Below, 30 T cell receptor beta chains from the same sample are listed, as sequenced in a study of T cell responses to AZD1222 COVID-19 vaccine. Assay used: immunoSEQ multiplex PCR; TCRdb lists only in-frame clones, some missing. The sample carries around 150,000 clones, about 90% recorded once. The source material was peripheral blood, sampled on day 0 of AZD1222 vaccination. These receptors were collected from an adult in good health.

The rearrangement links TRBV27 to TRBJ1-2; 7 positions agree with TRBD1. There are 16 residues in the CDR3. CDR1 and CDR2 (germline): MNHEY, SMNVEV (reference sequence). Germline trimming cut 2 bases from V and 1 base from J; bases unmatched to any gene: 7. CDR3 protein: CASSLQGQLNNYGYTF. The CDR3 DNA reads as TGTGCCAGCAGTTTACAGGGACAGCTAAATAACTATGGCTACACCTTC.

The chain carries TRBV4-3 and TRBJ2-1; 9 bases line up with TRBD2. CDR3 size: 16 residues. V was clipped by 0 bases and J by 9 bases; unmatched bases: 9. Looked up from germline, CDR1 is LGHNA and CDR2 is YSLEER. The CDR3 spells CASSQDSSGISPEQFF. Written as DNA, the CDR3 is TGCGCCAGCAGCCAAGACTCTAGCGGGATAAGTCCTGAGCAGTTCTTC.

In this sample, this clone turned up once. The chain recombines TRBV7-8 with TRBJ1-3, with TRBD1 matching 9 bases. The CDR3 loop spans 16 amino acids. The germline gives CDR1 SGHVS, CDR2 FQNEAQ. V was pared by 5 bases and J by 1 base, with 6 bases of the junction left unmatched. The CDR3 loop is CASSRTGGLSGNTIYF. The CDR3 bases are TGTGCCAGCAGCCGTACAGGGGGCCTATCTGGAAACACCATATATTTT.

The CDR3 here is CASRWFNRGPYQETQYF. The CDR3 bases are TGTGCCAGTAGGTGGTTTAACAGGGGGCCTTACCAAGAGACCCAGTACTTC. The chain is built from TRBV19 and TRBJ2-5, with TRBD1 matching over 9 bases. Per germline, CDR1 LNHDA and CDR2 SQIVND (reference sequence). Germline trimming cut 6 bases from V and 0 bases from J; bases unmatched to any gene: 11. This CDR3 is built from 17 residues.

Here the CDR3 DNA reads TGTGCCTGGGCCCTATTCGACACTGGAGGCTACACCTTC. It codes for CAWALFDTGGYTF. This sequence joins TRBV30 and TRBJ1-2; D unresolved. Trimming took off 5 bases at V and 8 bases at J, with 18 bases between the two ends. The germline CDR1 and CDR2 sequences are GTSNPN and SVGIG (reference sequence). The CDR3 is 13 amino acids.

The V call is TRBV7-2, the J call TRBJ1-5; maybe TRBD1 (5 bases). V lost 3 bases, J lost 0 bases, and 21 bases lay in between. Germline loops: CDR1 SGHTA, CDR2 FQGNSA. There are 19 residues in the CDR3. CDR3 sequence reads: CASSLTVGVSIDSNQPQHF. The CDR3 DNA reads TGTGCCAGCAGCTTGACCGTGGGGGTATCTATTGATAGCAATCAGCCCCAGCATTTT.

The V call is TRBV28, the J call TRBJ1-3; D gene ambiguous. V lost 1 base to trimming and J lost 0 bases, with 7 bases between them. This CDR3 is 15 amino acids long. Germline lookup yields CDR1 MDHEN and CDR2 SYDVKM. The CDR3 protein is CASSLSHLSGNTIYF. The CDR3 DNA follows: TGTGCCAGCAGTTTATCACACCTCTCTGGAAACACCATATATTTT.

The rearrangement uses TRBV28 and TRBJ1-2; 8 nucleotides line up with TRBD1. CDR3 size: 13 residues. V shed 4 bases, J shed 8 bases, and the junction held 6 bases outside the gene matches. Per the germline V gene, CDR1 is MDHEN and CDR2 is SYDVKM. CDR3 residues: CASSWTGYKGYTF. The CDR3 region has the DNA TGTGCCAGCAGTTGGACAGGGTATAAGGGCTACACCTTC.

The V and J genes are TRBV10-3 and TRBJ1-5; D is possibly TRBD1 (6 bases). V lost 2 bases and J lost 2, with 7 bases in between. In germline, CDR1 is ENHRY, CDR2 SYGVKD. The CDR3 is 14 amino acids. The CDR3 sequence is CAISEAGGNQPQHF. The CDR3 coding sequence is TGTGCCATCAGTGAGGCAGGGGGCAATCAGCCCCAGCATTTT.

V is TRBV19 and J is TRBJ2-5, with 7 bases lining up with TRBD1. J gave up 5 bases and V 1 base, and 13 bases lay outside the gene matches. The CDR3 has 17 residues. Germline values: CDR1 LNHDA, CDR2 SQIVND (reference sequence). In nucleotides, the CDR3 is TGTGCCAGTAGTATAGGTCCCCCCGACAGGGACCTGGAGACCCAGTACTTC. It is translated as CASSIGPPDRDLETQYF. Filled out from reference TRBV19 and TRBJ2-5, the complete variable domain reads DGGITQSPKYLFRKEGQNVTLSCEQNLNHDAMYWYRQDPGQGLRLIYYSQIVNDFQKGDIAEGYSVSREKKESFPLTVTSAQKNPTAFYLCASSIGPPDRDLETQYFGPGTRLLVL.

The chain uses TRBV5-6 and TRBJ1-1; no definite D call. The germline gives CDR1 SGHDT, CDR2 YYEEEE. V lost 3 bases, J lost 5 bases, and 17 bases lay in between. This CDR3 spans 15 amino acids. The CDR3, as DNA: TGTGCCAGCAGCTCAAAGTCTATGGCTGATACTGAAGCTTTCTTT. Amino acids: CASSSKSMADTEAFF.

The chain recombines TRBV7-9 with TRBJ2-5; D is unresolved. The CDR3 covers 11 residues. Trimming shortened V by 5 bases and J by 3 bases, and 4 bases separated the two germline ends. Germline V gives CDR1 SEHNR, CDR2 FQNEAQ (reference sequence). CDR3 bases: TGTGCCAGCAGCCAAAAAGAGACCCAGTACTTC. Its protein is CASSQKETQYF.

J is TRBJ2-1 and V is TRBV25-1; D is undetermined. The CDR3 contains 10 residues. V was clipped by 3 bases and J by 7 bases, with 1 base between them. The germline V gene has CDR1 MGHDK and CDR2 SYGVNS. CDR3 sequence (DNA): TGTGCCAGCAGTGATAATGAGCAGTTCTTC. As protein: CASSDNEQFF.

The CDR3 is CASSYSNTQYF. CDR3 nucleotides: TGTGCCAGCAGTTACTCGAACACCCAGTACTTC. The gene calls are TRBV6-5 and TRBJ2-5; unclear D gene. V was cut by 0 bases and J by 8 bases, with 4 bases left in between. Germline V gene lookup returns CDR1 MNHEY and CDR2 SVGAGI. There are 11 residues in the CDR3.

CDR3 protein: CASSFRRKLGIYEQYF. The CDR3 nucleotides are TGTGCCAGCAGTTTCCGCCGGAAGTTAGGGATCTACGAGCAGTACTTC. This chain joins TRBV28 and TRBJ2-7; D is uncertain. This CDR3 contains 16 residues. The V and J ends lost 3 bases and 3 bases respectively, with 18 bases between them. Germline V gives CDR1 MDHEN, CDR2 SYDVKM.

Only a few counts were recorded for this clone. V gene TRBV5-5 combines with J gene TRBJ1-6; D is perhaps TRBD1 (6 bases). CDR3 size: 15 residues. Germline assignment: CDR1 SGHKS and CDR2 YYEKEE (reference sequence). With 4 bases removed from V and 9 bases from J, the gap between germline ends came to 17 bases. CDR3 nucleotides: TGTGCCAGCAGCCGGGACACCTTAGTTTCTTCACCCCTCCACTTT. Translating gives CASSRDTLVSSPLHF.

The V and J genes are TRBV27 and TRBJ1-1; 10 bases are shared with TRBD1. This CDR3 is built from 15 residues. Germline V gene sequence: CDR1 MNHEY, CDR2 SMNVEV (reference sequence). Losses at the gene ends were 5 bases for V and 5 bases for J; bases not matched to a gene: 8. The CDR3 bases are TGTGCCAGCAGTCCGTTGACAGGGGGCAGAACTGAAGCTTTCTTT. Encoded protein: CASSPLTGGRTEAFF.

The rearrangement uses TRBV5-1 and TRBJ2-4; D remains unclear. CDR1 SGHRS and CDR2 YFSETQ come from the germline V gene. The CDR3 is 16 residues long. The ends were cut back, 4 bases at V and 0 bases at J, with 14 bases in the middle. Here the CDR3 reads CASSPGGYQAKNIQYF. CDR3 in DNA: TGCGCCAGCAGCCCTGGCGGCTACCAAGCCAAAAACATTCAGTACTTC.

This rearrangement joins TRBV7-9 to TRBJ1-1, with TRBD1 as a possible D gene (6 bases). Trimming removed 5 bases at V and 4 bases at J, with 11 bases between. The CDR3 loop spans 13 amino acids. The germline gives CDR1 SEHNR, CDR2 FQNEAQ (reference sequence). The CDR3 protein is CASSLGQSTEAFF. The CDR3 nucleotides are TGTGCCAGCAGCCTGGGACAAAGCACTGAAGCTTTCTTT.

The rearrangement joins TRBV19 to TRBJ2-2; D is undetermined. V dropped 3 bases and J dropped 1 base, with 6 bases sitting between them. CDR1 is LNHDA and CDR2 is SQIVND in the germline V gene (reference sequence). The CDR3 runs to 14 residues. CDR3 sequence (DNA): TGTGCCAGTAGTATCTTGGGGAACACCGGGGAGCTGTTTTTT. It yields the protein CASSILGNTGELFF.

V usage is TRBV30 and J usage is TRBJ1-2; 8 nucleotides agree with TRBD1. CDR1 GTSNPN and CDR2 SVGIG come from the germline V gene (reference sequence). V shed 1 base, J shed 8 bases, and the junction held 3 bases outside the gene matches. The CDR3 spans 12 residues. CDR3 in DNA: TGTGCCTGGAGTGCGACAGGGGTCGGCTACACCTTC. This gives the protein CAWSATGVGYTF.

This clone was recorded once. J is TRBJ1-4 and V is TRBV11-2; TRBD1 agrees at 8 bases. The CDR3 has 14 amino acids. Looked up from germline, CDR1 is SGHAT and CDR2 is FQNNGV. Trimming cost V 4 bases and J 7 bases; bases outside gene matches: 5. CDR3 loop: CASSWTGKGEKLFF. The CDR3 nucleotides are TGTGCCAGCAGCTGGACAGGGAAGGGTGAAAAACTGTTTTTT.

This chain connects TRBV27 to TRBJ2-2, with TRBD2 identical over 10 bases. This CDR3 has 20 amino acids. The ends lost 5 bases at V and 0 bases at J; junction bases unmatched: 15. The V gene's germline CDR1 is MNHEY and CDR2 SMNVEV (reference sequence). Here the CDR3 reads CASSQDRATTSGTNTGELFF. In DNA form, the CDR3 reads TGTGCCAGCAGTCAGGACAGGGCAACCACTAGCGGGACGAACACCGGGGAGCTGTTTTTT.

This chain's CDR3 is CASSYLTQQYF. In DNA form, the CDR3 reads TGTGCCAGCAGTTACCTTACCCAGCAGTACTTC. This chain connects TRBV6-5 to TRBJ2-7; unclear D gene. The CDR3 is made up of 11 amino acids. V was clipped by 2 bases and J by 8 bases, with 7 bases between them. The germline V gene encodes CDR1 MNHEY and CDR2 SVGAGI.

The chain combines TRBV13 with TRBJ2-1; 9 bases map to TRBD2. This CDR3 contains 15 residues. The germline V gene has CDR1 PRHDT and CDR2 FYEKMQ (reference sequence). After removal of 6 bases from V and 2 bases from J, the junction contained 5 bases not matched to a gene. The CDR3 DNA sequence: TGTGCCAGCAGTAGCGGGAGTATTCCCTACAATGAGCAGTTCTTC. This sequence encodes CASSSGSIPYNEQFF.

DNA for the CDR3: TGTGCCAGCAGTTCGACAGGGGTTGGAAACACCATATATTTT. It codes for CASSSTGVGNTIYF. The V and J genes are TRBV13 and TRBJ1-3, with 8 bases matching TRBD1. The V gene end was trimmed by 6 bases and the J gene end by 3 bases; junction bases not matched to a gene: 4. The germline V gene has CDR1 PRHDT and CDR2 FYEKMQ (reference sequence). There are 14 residues in the CDR3.

The V and J genes are TRBV7-2 and TRBJ2-5, with D perhaps assigned TRBD1 or TRBD2 (7 bases each). The V gene's germline CDR1 is SGHTA and CDR2 FQGNSA. The CDR3 runs to 15 residues. V lost 4 bases, J lost 3 bases, and 15 bases lay in between. CDR3: CASSSGQRDKETQYF. In nucleotides, the CDR3 is TGTGCCAGCAGCTCGGGACAGCGGGATAAAGAGACCCAGTACTTC. The whole variable domain, remainder taken from reference TRBV7-2 and TRBJ2-5, is GAGVSQSPSNKVTEKGKDVELRCDPISGHTALYWYRQSLGQGLEFLIYFQGNSAPDKSGLPSDRFSAERTGGSVSTLTIQRTQQEDSAVYLCASSSGQRDKETQYFGPGTRLLVL.

The V call is TRBV6-5, the J call TRBJ2-1; the D is unclear. Germline assignment: CDR1 MNHEY and CDR2 SVGAGI. Trimming pared 7 bases from V and 2 bases from J, leaving 15 bases between. The length of the CDR3 is 15 residues. The CDR3 DNA reads as TGTGCCAGCATAGGGCCTAAGGCTACCTACAATGAGCAGTTCTTC. Protein sequence: CASIGPKATYNEQFF.

The count of this clone is one. This chain uses TRBV19 with TRBJ1-3; D gene unclear. Trimming pared 7 bases from V and 7 bases from J, leaving 14 bases between. Germline V gene lookup returns CDR1 LNHDA and CDR2 SQIVND (reference sequence). This CDR3 spans 13 amino acids. The CDR3 here is CASKRFEGNTIYF. The CDR3 coding sequence is TGTGCCAGTAAACGGTTCGAAGGCAACACCATATATTTT.

The genes are TRBV7-9 and TRBJ1-4; 9 bases align to TRBD1. CDR3 size: 16 residues. Trimming removed 4 bases from V and 4 bases from J; junction bases left unmatched: 7. Germline values: CDR1 SEHNR, CDR2 FQNEAQ (reference sequence). CDR3 residues: CASSSRDRENNEKLFF. In nucleotides, the CDR3 is TGTGCCAGCAGCTCCCGGGACAGGGAAAATAATGAAAAACTGTTTTTT.